Each of the 2 T cell receptor beta chains below was sequenced from the same sample in a study of blood T cell dynamics during melanoma immunotherapy. Sample time point: week 3, after first cycle of checkpoint inhibitor. Clones were sequenced by immunoSEQ multiplex PCR, and TCRdb holds only the in-frame ones, with some missing. Of roughly 30,000 clones listed, over 80% are singletons. The specimen was blood, collected from a patient treated with checkpoint blockade. Receptors originate from a human donor with melanoma.

The V gene is TRBV29-1, the J gene TRBJ1-4; D gene ambiguous. CDR1 is SQVTM and CDR2 is ANQGSEA in the germline V gene. Trimming removed 7 bases at V and 4 bases at J, with 19 bases between. The CDR3 extends over 15 amino acids. Here the CDR3 reads CSASLGSRVNEKLFF. The DNA for the CDR3 is TGCAGCGCCTCGTTAGGCAGCCGAGTTAATGAAAAACTGTTTTTT.

This clone has a single count. The chain uses TRBV29-1 and TRBJ1-4, with no clear D. V lost 7 bases and J 6 bases, leaving 18 bases between the germline ends. Germline V CDR1 and CDR2: SQVTM, ANQGSEA. This CDR3 contains 14 residues. The CDR3 protein is CSASAQFGDEKLFF. CDR3 coding DNA: TGCAGCGCCTCAGCCCAGTTTGGGGATGAAAAACTGTTTTTT.